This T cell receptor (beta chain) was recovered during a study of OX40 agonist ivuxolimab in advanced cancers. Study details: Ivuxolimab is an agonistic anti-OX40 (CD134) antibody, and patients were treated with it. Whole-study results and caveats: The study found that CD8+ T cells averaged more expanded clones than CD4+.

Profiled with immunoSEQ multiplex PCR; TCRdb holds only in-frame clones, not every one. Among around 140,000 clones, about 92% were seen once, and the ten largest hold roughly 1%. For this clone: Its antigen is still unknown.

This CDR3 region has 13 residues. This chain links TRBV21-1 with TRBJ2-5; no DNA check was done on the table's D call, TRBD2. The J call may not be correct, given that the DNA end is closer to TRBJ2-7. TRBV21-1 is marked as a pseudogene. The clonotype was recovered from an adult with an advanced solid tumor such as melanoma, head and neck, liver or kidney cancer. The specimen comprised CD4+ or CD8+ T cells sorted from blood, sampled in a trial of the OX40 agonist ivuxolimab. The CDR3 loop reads CASSKDGGHEQYF. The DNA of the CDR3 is TGTGCCAGCAGCAAAGATGGAGGGCACGAGCAGTACTTC.